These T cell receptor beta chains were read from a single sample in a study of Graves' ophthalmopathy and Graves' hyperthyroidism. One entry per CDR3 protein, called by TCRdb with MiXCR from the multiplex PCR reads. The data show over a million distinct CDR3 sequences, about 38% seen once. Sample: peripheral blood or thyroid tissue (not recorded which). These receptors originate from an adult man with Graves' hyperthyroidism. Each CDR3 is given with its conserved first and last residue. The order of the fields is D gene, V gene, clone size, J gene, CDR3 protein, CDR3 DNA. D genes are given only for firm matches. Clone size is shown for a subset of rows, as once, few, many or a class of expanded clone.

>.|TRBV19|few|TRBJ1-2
CASSIPFDNGYGYTF
TGTGCCAGTAGTATCCCCTTCGACAACGGCTATGGCTACACCTTC
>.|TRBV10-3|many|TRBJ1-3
CAISDGRAYDSGNTIYF
TGTGCCATCAGTGACGGAAGGGCCTATGACTCTGGAAACACCATATATTTT
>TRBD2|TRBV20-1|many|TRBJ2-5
CSASQRGRGETQYF
TGCAGTGCTAGCCAGCGGGGTCGTGGCGAGACCCAGTACTTC
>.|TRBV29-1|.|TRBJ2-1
CSVPSYNEQFF
TGCAGCGTTCCCTCCTACAATGAGCAGTTCTTC
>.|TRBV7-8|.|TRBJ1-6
CASSFARDWDSPLHF
TGTGCCAGCAGTTTCGCCAGGGACTGGGATTCACCCCTCCACTTT
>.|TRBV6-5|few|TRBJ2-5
CASNFLSQETQYF
TGTGCCAGCAATTTCTTGAGCCAAGAGACCCAGTACTTC
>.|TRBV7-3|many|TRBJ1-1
CASSLSGPQTEAFF
TGTGCCAGCAGCTTATCCGGGCCGCAGACTGAAGCTTTCTTT
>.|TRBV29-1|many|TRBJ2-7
CSVGRRKDGYEQYF
TGCAGCGTTGGCCGGAGAAAAGATGGGTACGAGCAGTACTTC
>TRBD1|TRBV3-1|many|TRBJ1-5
CASSFTGAGNQPQHF
TGTGCCAGCAGCTTCACAGGGGCCGGCAATCAGCCCCAGCATTTT
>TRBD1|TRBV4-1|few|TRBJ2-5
CASNPGTGVRKTQYF
TGCGCCAGCAACCCCGGGACAGGGGTTCGAAAGACCCAGTACTTC
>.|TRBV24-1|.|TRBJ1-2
CATGTEQREYGYTF
TGTGCCACGGGAACCGAACAGCGGGAGTATGGCTACACCTTC
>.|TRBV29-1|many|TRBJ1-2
CSVSSAPYGYTF
TGCAGCGTTTCCAGCGCCCCCTATGGCTACACCTTC
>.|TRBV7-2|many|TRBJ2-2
CASSLGHTNTGELFF
TGTGCCAGCAGCTTGGGCCACACGAACACCGGGGAGCTGTTTTTT
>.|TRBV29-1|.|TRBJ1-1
CSAIKGGTNTEAFF
TGCAGCGCAATCAAGGGGGGGACGAACACTGAAGCTTTCTTT
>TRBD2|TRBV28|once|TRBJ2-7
CANSLAGGAGYEQYF
TGTGCCAACAGTTTAGCGGGGGGGGCTGGGTACGAGCAGTACTTC
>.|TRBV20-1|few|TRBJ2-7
CSARPTREGALKNYEQYF
TGCAGTGCTAGACCTACCAGGGAGGGGGCCCTGAAAAACTACGAGCAGTACTTC
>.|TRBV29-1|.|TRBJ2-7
CSVEDPPPYEQYF
TGCAGCGTTGAAGATCCCCCCCCCTACGAGCAGTACTTC
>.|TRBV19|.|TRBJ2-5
CASSTFGVGAGETQYF
TGTGCCAGTAGTACATTCGGAGTAGGGGCGGGAGAGACCCAGTACTTC
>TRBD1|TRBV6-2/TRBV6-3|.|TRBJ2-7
CASSNRGYPYEQYF
TGTGCCAGCAGTAACAGGGGGTATCCCTACGAGCAGTACTTC
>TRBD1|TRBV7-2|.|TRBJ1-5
CASSSRPTGGTGNQPQHF
TGTGCCAGCAGCTCTAGACCGACAGGGGGCACGGGCAATCAGCCCCAGCATTTT
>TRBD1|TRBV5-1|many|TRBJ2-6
CASRAGTGAGANVLTF
TGCGCCAGCAGAGCCGGGACAGGGGCTGGGGCCAACGTCCTGACTTTC
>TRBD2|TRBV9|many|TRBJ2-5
CASSVAGGRQETQYF
TGTGCCAGTAGTGTAGCGGGCGGAAGACAAGAGACCCAGTACTTC
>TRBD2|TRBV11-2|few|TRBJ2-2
CATIIPGGMATGELFF
TGTGCCACAATAATCCCGGGAGGCATGGCCACCGGGGAGCTGTTTTTT
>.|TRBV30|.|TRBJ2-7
CAWDPGDRISYEQYF
TGTGCCTGGGACCCCGGGGACCGAATATCCTACGAGCAGTACTTC
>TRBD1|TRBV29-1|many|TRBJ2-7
CSVDSGTGYHEQYF
TGCAGCGTTGACTCCGGGACAGGGTACCACGAGCAGTACTTC
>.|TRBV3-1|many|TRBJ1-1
CASSQPGRGITEAFF
TGTGCCAGCAGCCAACCGGGCAGGGGTATCACTGAAGCTTTCTTT
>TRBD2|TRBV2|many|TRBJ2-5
CASRGLAGGARWETQYF
TGTGCCAGCCGGGGACTAGCGGGAGGAGCGAGGTGGGAGACCCAGTACTTC
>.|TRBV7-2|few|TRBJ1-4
CASSSGRASTNEKLFF
TGTGCCAGCAGCTCCGGCAGAGCCTCAACTAATGAAAAACTGTTTTTT
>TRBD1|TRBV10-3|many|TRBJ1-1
CAISTGQVVNREAFF
TGTGCCATCTCAACGGGACAGGTGGTTAACCGGGAAGCTTTCTTT
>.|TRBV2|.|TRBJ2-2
CASRTDILVTGELFF
TGTGCCAGCAGGACTGACATTCTAGTCACCGGGGAGCTGTTTTTT
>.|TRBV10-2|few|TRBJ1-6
CASKGGSHSPLHF
TGCGCCAGCAAAGGCGGGAGCCATTCACCCCTCCACTTT
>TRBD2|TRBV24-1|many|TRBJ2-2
CATSETSGINTGELFF
TGTGCCACCAGTGAGACTAGCGGGATTAACACCGGGGAGCTGTTTTTT
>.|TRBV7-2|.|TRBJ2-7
CASSLLRDGDEQYF
TGTGCCAGCAGCTTATTACGGGACGGAGACGAGCAGTACTTC
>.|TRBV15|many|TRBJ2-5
CATSRVSQETQYF
TGTGCCACCAGCAGAGTCAGCCAAGAGACCCAGTACTTC
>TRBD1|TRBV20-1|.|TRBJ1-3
CSARDRERNTIYF
TGCAGTGCAAGGGACAGGGAAAGAAACACCATATATTTT
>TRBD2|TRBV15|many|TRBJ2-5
CATSKGLVGPQYF
TGTGCCACCAGCAAAGGACTAGTTGGGCCCCAGTACTTC
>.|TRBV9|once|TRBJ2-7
CASSVASSMDYEQYF
TGTGCCAGCAGCGTAGCGTCCTCTATGGATTACGAGCAGTACTTC
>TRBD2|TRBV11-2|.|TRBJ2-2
CASSLASRLAVIRELFF
TGTGCCAGCAGCTTAGCTAGCAGACTAGCGGTCATAAGGGAGCTGTTTTTT